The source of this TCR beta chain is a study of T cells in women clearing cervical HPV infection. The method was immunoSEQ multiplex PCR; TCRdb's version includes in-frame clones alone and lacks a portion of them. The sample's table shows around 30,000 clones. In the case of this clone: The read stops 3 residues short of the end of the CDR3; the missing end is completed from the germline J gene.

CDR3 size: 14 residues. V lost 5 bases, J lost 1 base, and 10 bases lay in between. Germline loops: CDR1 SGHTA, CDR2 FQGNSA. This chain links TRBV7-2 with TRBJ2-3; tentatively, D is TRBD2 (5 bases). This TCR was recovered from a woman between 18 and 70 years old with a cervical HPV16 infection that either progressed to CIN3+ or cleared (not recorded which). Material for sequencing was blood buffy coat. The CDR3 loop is CASSPRGRTDTQYF. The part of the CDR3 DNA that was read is TGTGCCAGCAGCCCCCGGGGTCGCACAGATACG.